These 6 T cell receptor beta chains originate from one sample sequenced in a study of T cells in women clearing cervical HPV infection. Using immunoSEQ multiplex PCR, the repertoire was profiled, and TCRdb retains in-frame clones only, with some absent. This sample's table has about 30,000 clones. The specimen sequenced was blood buffy coat. These receptors were obtained from a woman between 18 and 70 years old with a cervical HPV16 infection that either progressed to CIN3+ or cleared (not recorded which).

A word on this clone: The read comes to an end 3 residues before the CDR3 does, leaving the germline J gene to fill in the end. The J gene is TRBJ1-2, the V gene TRBV11-2, with TRBD1 as a possible D gene (6 bases). Per the germline V gene, CDR1 is SGHAT and CDR2 is FQNNGV. This CDR3 region has 15 residues. V lost 4 bases to trimming and J lost 3 bases, with 15 bases between them. The CDR3 bases that were read are TGTGCCAGCAGCTCACTGAGGTCAGGGGACTATGGC. Translating it yields CASSSLRSGDYG. The entire CDR3 sequence reads CASSSLRSGDYGYTF. Combining the CDR3 with reference TRBV11-2 and TRBJ1-2 gives the whole variable domain EAGVAQSPRYKIIEKRQSVAFWCNPISGHATLYWYQQILGQGPKLLIQFQNNGVVDDSQLPKDRFSAERLKGVDSTLKIQPAKLEDSAVYLCASSSLRSGDYGYTFGSGTRLTVV.

On this clone itself: The CDR3 end is not reached by the read, which stops 3 residues before it; the germline J gene fills it in. The chain combines TRBV5-1 with TRBJ1-1; 11 positions agree with TRBD1. Per germline, CDR1 SGHRS and CDR2 YFSETQ. This CDR3 spans 17 amino acids. Unmatched junction bases numbered 9, after V lost 0 bases and J lost 5 bases. This chain's CDR3 is CASSLAGQGARRTEAFF. The DNA read from the CDR3 is TGCGCCAGCAGCTTGGCCGGACAGGGGGCGCGGCGGACTGAA. The full variable domain, in which reference TRBV5-1 and TRBJ1-1 provide the parts outside the CDR3, is KAGVTQTPRYLIKTRGQQVTLSCSPISGHRSVSWYQQTPGQGLQFLFEYFSETQRNKGNFPGRFSGRQFSNSRSEMNVSTLELGDSALYLCASSLAGQGARRTEAFFGQGTRLTVV.

As regards this clone: Sequencing ends 3 residues short of the CDR3 end; the germline J gene provides the rest. The rearrangement joins TRBV4-2 to TRBJ2-3; 13 nucleotides align to TRBD2. The CDR3 runs 17 residues. Germline CDR1 reads LGHNA; CDR2 reads YNFKEQ. V was pared by 4 bases and J by 1 base, with 5 bases of the junction left unmatched. The CDR3 here is CASSRRTSGSGTDTQYF. CDR3 bases read: TGTGCCAGCAGCCGCCGGACTAGCGGGAGCGGCACAGATACG.

The sequenced CDR3 bases are TGCGCCAGCAGTCAGGGGCTTACTGAAAAA. Its translation: CASSQGLTEK. The entire CDR3 is CASSQGLTEKLFF. This sequence joins TRBV4-1 and TRBJ1-4; TRBD1 is a possible D gene (6 bases). The DNA ends 3 residues before the CDR3 does, and the rest of the CDR3 is filled in from the germline J gene. From germline, CDR1 is MGHRA and CDR2 YSYEKL. The CDR3 sequence is 13 residues long. Trimming took off 6 bases at V and 7 bases at J, with 12 bases between the two ends.

Points on this clone: The sequenced fragment ends 3 residues before the CDR3 boundary, so the rest is inferred from the germline J gene. The chain uses TRBV4-2 and TRBJ2-2, with 8 bases aligning to TRBD1. The V gene's germline CDR1 is LGHNA and CDR2 YNFKEQ. The length of the CDR3 is 14 residues. V lost 4 bases, J lost 7 bases, and 5 bases stayed unmatched. The DNA read from the CDR3 is TGTGCCAGCAGCCCGGACAGGGCGAACGGGGAG. Its protein product is CASSPDRANGE. The CDR3 in full is CASSPDRANGELFF.

Notes on this clone: The read falls 3 residues short of the CDR3 end, and the missing part is taken from the germline J gene. The chain couples TRBV19 to TRBJ1-2, with D possibly being TRBD1 (5 bases). The germline gives CDR1 LNHDA, CDR2 SQIVND (reference sequence). V was shortened by 5 bases and J by 4 bases, with 8 bases between the two germline ends. The CDR3 covers 12 residues. The covered CDR3 bases are TGTGCCAGTAGTGCAGGGCTCTATGGC. Translated, it gives CASSAGLYG. The whole CDR3 protein reads CASSAGLYGYTF.